The 22 T cell receptor beta chains reported below all come from one sample, sequenced in a study of T cell changes during pregnancy in multiple sclerosis (dated by TCRdb to the late 2010s). Library preparation was by the immunoSEQ multiplex PCR assay. Not all clones reach the TCRdb copy of this immuneACCESS table, which keeps in-frame sequences only. Checked studies attribute under half of the gap to unresolved V genes and leave the rest unexplained. In all, the sample holds under 50,000 clones, and approximately 90% of those were seen once. About 27% of the sample is in the top ten clones. Sequences were derived from CD8+ T cells from peripheral blood mononuclear cells, sampled before pregnancy. The receptors shown here come from a female donor with multiple sclerosis, enrolled in a pregnancy study.

The chain couples TRBV5-5 to TRBJ1-4; TRBD1 aligns across 10 bases. The CDR3 loop spans 14 amino acids. Germline V gene data show CDR1 as SGHKS and CDR2 as YYEKEE (reference sequence). Trimming cost V 4 bases and J 8 bases; bases outside gene matches: 5. The CDR3 here is CASSRWTGGEKLFF. CDR3 in DNA: TGTGCCAGCAGCCGTTGGACAGGGGGGGAAAAACTGTTTTTT. Supplemented by reference TRBV5-5 and TRBJ1-4, the full variable domain reads DAGVTQSPTHLIKTRGQQVTLRCSPISGHKSVSWYQQVLGQGPQFIFQYYEKEERGRGNFPDRFSARQFPNYSSELNVNALLLGDSALYLCASSRWTGGEKLFFGSGTQLSVL.

The V and J genes are TRBV19 and TRBJ2-3; the match to TRBD2 covers 9 bases. Per germline, CDR1 LNHDA and CDR2 SQIVND (reference sequence). This CDR3 region has 16 residues. J was trimmed by 7 bases and V by 6 bases; bases with no gene match: 14. Here the CDR3 reads CASSAEWAGGPNTQYF. The CDR3 bases are TGTGCCAGTAGCGCCGAATGGGCGGGAGGGCCTAATACGCAGTATTTT.

For the CDR3, the DNA is TGTGCCAGCACGACAGGGACTAATGAAAAACTGTTTTTT. The encoded protein is CASTTGTNEKLFF. J is TRBJ1-4 and V is TRBV9, with 7 bases identical to TRBD1. In germline, CDR1 is SGDLS, CDR2 YYNGEE. With 6 bases clipped from V and 2 bases from J, the junction kept 1 base outside the gene matches. CDR3 length: 13 amino acids.

The chain combines TRBV9 with TRBJ2-3, with 11 bases matching TRBD2. Per germline, CDR1 SGDLS and CDR2 YYNGEE. This CDR3 spans 21 amino acids. The trim removed 0 bases at V and 3 bases at J, leaving 18 bases unmatched. The CDR3 bases are TGTGCCAGCAGCGTAGCGAGTAGGTCGTCTCTAGCGGGGGGACCGACAGATACGCAGTATTTT. It encodes CASSVASRSSLAGGPTDTQYF. The whole variable domain, remainder taken from reference TRBV9 and TRBJ2-3, is DSGVTQTPKHLITATGQRVTLRCSPRSGDLSVYWYQQSLDQGLQFLIQYYNGEERAKGNILERFSAQQFPDLHSELNLSSLELGDSALYFCASSVASRSSLAGGPTDTQYFGPGTRLTVL.

This chain connects TRBV13 to TRBJ2-7, with TRBD2 matching 16 bases. Trimming took 4 bases from V and 5 from J; bases not matched to a gene: 8. The germline V gene encodes CDR1 PRHDT and CDR2 FYEKMQ (reference sequence). The CDR3 runs to 17 residues. CDR3 DNA sequence: TGTGCCAGCAGCTCCCGCGGGACTAGCGGGAGGGCCCACGAGCAGTACTTC. Amino acid sequence: CASSSRGTSGRAHEQYF.

The V gene is TRBV5-6, the J gene TRBJ2-1, with 9 bases fitting TRBD1. V gave up 5 bases and J gave up 0 bases; unmatched junction bases: 9. This CDR3 has 17 amino acids. CDR1 SGHDT and CDR2 YYEEEE come from the germline V gene. Here the CDR3 DNA reads TGTGCCAGCAGTCCTACAGGGGGCGCAAGCTCCTACAATGAGCAGTTCTTC. It translates to CASSPTGGASSYNEQFF.

The rearrangement uses TRBV15 and TRBJ1-2, with a weak D call TRBD1 (5 bases). V was trimmed by 0 bases and J by 4 bases, leaving 18 bases between them. Looked up from germline, CDR1 is LNHNV and CDR2 is YYDKDF (reference sequence). The CDR3 length is 17 residues. Here the CDR3 reads CATSRDQSGLWVYGYTF. DNA of the CDR3: TGTGCCACCAGCAGAGATCAATCGGGACTTTGGGTCTATGGCTACACCTTC.

The chain employs TRBV7-3 and TRBJ2-7; 8 nucleotides line up with TRBD1. Germline V gene lookup returns CDR1 SGHTA and CDR2 FQGTGA. V was pared by 5 bases and J by 6 bases, with 12 bases of the junction left unmatched. The CDR3 totals 15 residues. CDR3 residues: CASSATGGLLSEQYF. As DNA, the CDR3 is TGTGCCAGCAGCGCCACAGGGGGACTCTTAAGCGAGCAGTACTTC.

The rearrangement links TRBV13 to TRBJ2-7; 10 nucleotides agree with TRBD2. The CDR3 consists of 16 residues. Germline CDR1 reads PRHDT; CDR2 reads FYEKMQ (reference sequence). Germline trimming cut 4 bases from V and 1 base from J; bases unmatched to any gene: 7. The CDR3 loop is CASSCEREGLSYEQYF. The CDR3 DNA reads as TGTGCCAGCAGCTGTGAGCGGGAGGGTCTTTCCTACGAGCAGTACTTC.

This clone came up once. The chain uses TRBV28 and TRBJ2-3; D may be TRBD1 (5 bases). This CDR3 is built from 16 residues. In germline, CDR1 is MDHEN, CDR2 SYDVKM. V was shortened by 6 bases and J by 4 bases, with 20 bases between the two germline ends. This chain's CDR3 is CASSSLLGPIADTQYF. CDR3 DNA sequence: TGTGCCAGCAGCTCCCTTTTGGGGCCAATAGCAGATACGCAGTATTTT.

This rearrangement joins TRBV30 to TRBJ1-1, with a possible D match to TRBD1 (5 bases). The germline V gene encodes CDR1 GTSNPN and CDR2 SVGIG (reference sequence). This CDR3 region has 17 residues. With 0 bases removed from V and 3 bases from J, the gap between germline ends came to 20 bases. Written as DNA, the CDR3 is TGTGCCTGGAGTGTAAATTGGGGCAGCCCCTCGGACACTGAAGCTTTCTTT. Its translation: CAWSVNWGSPSDTEAFF.

The chain couples TRBV9 to TRBJ1-1; D is perhaps TRBD1 (5 bases). Trimming removed 4 bases at V and 5 bases at J, with 15 bases between. The germline V gene has CDR1 SGDLS and CDR2 YYNGEE. The CDR3 covers 14 residues. The CDR3 bases are TGTGCCAGCAGCCCAGACGGGGGAAGGACTGAAGCTTTCTTT. It encodes CASSPDGGRTEAFF.

The chain uses TRBV7-6 and TRBJ1-3, with a possible D match to TRBD1 (5 bases). Trimming shortened V by 5 bases and J by 3 bases, and 20 bases separated the two germline ends. CDR1 and CDR2 (germline): SGHVS, FNYEAQ. The CDR3 totals 17 residues. CDR3 nucleotide sequence: TGTGCCAGCAGCCCCCTTCTTGGAGGGGAGGGTGGAAACACCATATATTTT. Its protein is CASSPLLGGEGGNTIYF.

The sample holds a few counts of this clone. This rearrangement joins TRBV7-9 to TRBJ1-1, with D maybe TRBD1 (6 bases). The germline V and J ends were trimmed by 4 bases and 3 bases, with 15 bases remaining between them. The CDR3 is 15 residues long. In germline, CDR1 is SEHNR, CDR2 FQNEAQ (reference sequence). The DNA for the CDR3 is TGTGCCAGCAGCTCCCCCACGGACAGACACACTGAAGCTTTCTTT. This sequence encodes CASSSPTDRHTEAFF.

This chain connects TRBV7-8 to TRBJ2-1, with TRBD1 matching over 7 bases. The trim removed 5 bases at V and 8 bases at J, leaving 3 bases unmatched. Looked up from germline, CDR1 is SGHVS and CDR2 is FQNEAQ. This CDR3 contains 12 residues. The CDR3 bases are TGTGCCAGCAGCGCAGGGGGAGATGAGCAGTTCTTC. Amino acids: CASSAGGDEQFF.

This clone was detected once. V gene TRBV9 combines with J gene TRBJ2-1, with 10 bases fitting TRBD2. This CDR3 is built from 15 residues. The J segment lost 6 bases and the V segment lost 3 bases, leaving 6 bases of the junction unmatched. Germline CDR1 is SGDLS and CDR2 is YYNGEE. CDR3 in amino acids: CASSGRTSGINEQFF. CDR3 nucleotides: TGTGCCAGCAGCGGTAGGACTAGCGGAATCAATGAGCAGTTCTTC.

This chain links TRBV6-1 with TRBJ2-5; D is undetermined. CDR3 size: 16 residues. CDR1 and CDR2 from the germline V gene are MNHNS and SASEGT. The V and J ends lost 2 bases and 4 bases respectively, with 17 bases between them. CDR3: CASSEYGPLRRETQYF. In DNA, the CDR3 is TGTGCCAGCAGTGAATACGGTCCGTTGAGGAGAGAGACCCAGTACTTC.

The gene calls are TRBV18 and TRBJ1-5; D is unclear. From germline, CDR1 is KGHSH and CDR2 LQKENI. The CDR3 sequence is 12 residues long. With 3 bases removed from V and 4 bases from J, the gap between germline ends came to 4 bases. The DNA for the CDR3 is TGTGCCAGCTCACCCCCTAATCAGCCCCAGCATTTT. Protein sequence: CASSPPNQPQHF.

This rearrangement joins TRBV27 to TRBJ1-3; D unresolved. Trimming took 4 bases from V and 3 from J, leaving 16 bases between them. Germline CDR1 is MNHEY and CDR2 is SMNVEV (reference sequence). The CDR3 runs to 16 residues. The chain's CDR3 is CASSSNTALGGNTIYF. The DNA for the CDR3 is TGTGCCAGCAGTTCTAATACAGCCTTGGGTGGAAACACCATATATTTT.

In this sample, this clone turned up once. The CDR3 region is CASSPDRGQPQHF. CDR3 nucleotide sequence: TGCGCCAGCAGCCCTGACAGGGGTCAGCCCCAGCATTTT. The chain is built from TRBV5-1 and TRBJ1-5; 8 positions agree with TRBD1. The V gene end was trimmed by 4 bases and the J gene end by 6 bases; junction bases not matched to a gene: 3. The germline gives CDR1 SGHRS, CDR2 YFSETQ. This CDR3 has 13 amino acids. Full variable domain (missing parts from reference TRBV5-1 and TRBJ1-5): KAGVTQTPRYLIKTRGQQVTLSCSPISGHRSVSWYQQTPGQGLQFLFEYFSETQRNKGNFPGRFSGRQFSNSRSEMNVSTLELGDSALYLCASSPDRGQPQHFGDGTRLSIL.

The chain joins TRBV27 to TRBJ2-2; D not certain. The germline V gene encodes CDR1 MNHEY and CDR2 SMNVEV (reference sequence). This CDR3 has 12 residues. Deletions cut 4 bases from V and 6 bases from J, with 6 bases between. Written as DNA, the CDR3 is TGTGCCAGCAGTTCCCATCCCGGGGAGCTGTTTTTT. Its translation is CASSSHPGELFF.

The rearrangement joins TRBV27 to TRBJ1-1; D might be TRBD1 (6 bases). The CDR3 is 13 amino acids. CDR1 is MNHEY and CDR2 is SMNVEV in the germline V gene (reference sequence). V lost 2 bases and J lost 6, with 10 bases in between. In nucleotides, the CDR3 is TGTGCCAGCAGTTTAGGGGGGGCCGCTGAAGCTTTCTTT. As protein: CASSLGGAAEAFF.